The clone carrying this T cell receptor beta chain was seen a few times. This sample is part of a study of response to subunit inactivated influenza vaccine. From the RT-PCR reads, TCRdb called clonotypes with MiXCR, one entry per CDR3 protein. Of roughly 710,000 distinct CDR3 sequences listed, 12% to 15% are singletons. The CDR3 has 15 amino acids. Germline lookup yields CDR1 MNHNS and CDR2 SASEGT. Trimming took 5 bases from V and 7 from J, leaving 17 bases between them. The chain combines TRBV6-1 with TRBJ2-2; tentatively, D is TRBD2 (6 bases). Here the sequenced sample was PBMCs from blood, taken 14 to 15 days before vaccination. The clonotype originates from a middle-aged man who received an inactivated influenza vaccine. DNA for the CDR3: TGTGCCAGCAGTACCCGCGGGGTAGGAGGCGGGGAGCTGTTTTTT. The encoded protein is CASSTRGVGGGELFF.